A single sample gave rise to the 10 T cell receptor beta chains below, sequenced in a study of blood T cells in healthy people across ages. PCR was performed a second time for about 7 to 12 cycles using a sample-barcoded 5' primer and a J-beta primer mix. A single record per CDR3 protein comes from TCRdb applying MiXCR to the 5' RACE reads. The profile shows fewer than 1,000,000 distinct CDR3 sequences, 40% to 50% of them singletons. Sequenced input: blood. The receptors come from a man between 60 and 75 years old in good health.

The chain recombines TRBV27 with TRBJ2-5; D remains unclear. Germline V lookup: CDR1 MNHEY, CDR2 SMNVEV (reference sequence). CDR3 length: 13 amino acids. Between the trimmed V and J ends, which lost 4 bases and 11 bases, there was a span of 17 bases. The CDR3 protein is CASSSVERNEQYF. The CDR3 region has the DNA TGTGCCAGCAGTTCCGTGGAGCGAAATGAGCAGTACTTC.

The chain carries TRBV20-1 and TRBJ2-1; 10 bases agree with TRBD2. CDR1 DFQATT and CDR2 SNEGSKA come from the germline V gene (reference sequence). The CDR3 consists of 13 residues. Trimming cost V 5 bases and J 6 bases; bases outside gene matches: 4. CDR3 nucleotides: TGCAGTGCTTTAGCGGGGGGTTTCAATGAGCAGTTCTTC. Translation gives CSALAGGFNEQFF.

This clonotype was observed a handful of times. The V call is TRBV29-1, the J call TRBJ2-3; TRBD1 agrees at 9 bases. This CDR3 spans 13 amino acids. V dropped 7 bases and J dropped 1; count of bases not matched to a gene: 3. CDR1 SQVTM and CDR2 ANQGSEA come from the germline V gene. The CDR3 coding sequence is TGCAGCGCTCGGACAGGGGGCACAGATACGCAGTATTTT. This codes for CSARTGGTDTQYF.

This clonotype was seen only once. The chain is built from TRBV7-2 and TRBJ1-2; no clear D. The length of the CDR3 is 14 residues. V was shortened by 4 bases and J by 4 bases, with 13 bases between the two germline ends. CDR1 is SGHTA, CDR2 FQGNSA, per germline. CDR3 sequence: CASSSVTTSYGYTF. The CDR3 DNA reads as TGTGCCAGCAGCTCGGTGACGACTTCCTATGGCTACACCTTC. Complete variable domain (other parts from reference TRBV7-2 and TRBJ1-2): GAGVSQSPSNKVTEKGKDVELRCDPISGHTALYWYRQSLGQGLEFLIYFQGNSAPDKSGLPSDRFSAERTGGSVSTLTIQRTQQEDSAVYLCASSSVTTSYGYTFGSGTRLTVV.

This chain joins TRBV4-2 and TRBJ2-3; TRBD2 aligns across 11 bases. Trimming took 5 bases from V and 2 from J; bases not matched to a gene: 6. This CDR3 spans 16 amino acids. Germline assignment: CDR1 LGHNA and CDR2 YNFKEQ. DNA for the CDR3: TGTGCCAGCAGCTATCTAGCGGGGGGAGCCACAGATACGCAGTATTTT. Its protein is CASSYLAGGATDTQYF.

This clonotype turned up a few times. The chain joins TRBV4-3 to TRBJ1-6; D is ambiguous. Germline CDR1 reads LGHNA; CDR2 reads YSLEER. With 0 bases removed from V and 6 bases from J, the gap between germline ends came to 9 bases. The CDR3 sequence is 15 residues long. The CDR3 reads CASSQEPGFNSPLHF. The CDR3 DNA follows: TGCGCCAGCAGCCAAGAACCGGGCTTTAATTCACCCCTCCACTTT.

The chain joins TRBV15 to TRBJ2-3; 10 bases align to TRBD1. This CDR3 region has 18 residues. Per germline, CDR1 LNHNV and CDR2 YYDKDF (reference sequence). Trimming took 0 bases from V and 2 from J; bases not matched to a gene: 8. The CDR3 DNA reads as TGTGCCACCAGCAGAGATGAGCCCGGGACAGGGGCCACAGATACGCAGTATTTT. It yields the protein CATSRDEPGTGATDTQYF.

This chain joins TRBV7-9 and TRBJ2-3, with 8 bases matching TRBD1. Germline V CDR1 and CDR2: SEHNR, FQNEAQ (reference sequence). V shed 5 bases, J shed 6 bases, and the junction held 7 bases outside the gene matches. This CDR3 is built from 14 residues. The chain's CDR3 is CASSGGQGEDTQYF. For the CDR3, the DNA is TGTGCCAGCAGCGGAGGACAGGGAGAGGATACGCAGTATTTT.

This sequence joins TRBV4-3 and TRBJ2-7; 7 bases fit TRBD1. Trimming at V came to 4 bases and at J to 3 bases, leaving 9 bases not matched to a gene. The CDR3 is 15 amino acids. Germline CDR1 and CDR2: LGHNA and YSLEER. Here the CDR3 DNA reads TGCGCCAGCAGCCTCCGGGCGACAGGGATCTACGAGCAGTACTTC. It yields the protein CASSLRATGIYEQYF.

This clonotype was detected once. V usage is TRBV5-1 and J usage is TRBJ1-2, with no clear D. The germline CDR1 and CDR2 sequences are SGHRS and YFSETQ. Deletions cut 2 bases from V and 2 bases from J, with 7 bases between. The CDR3 has 13 residues. CDR3 in amino acids: CASSFRENYGYTF. The CDR3 nucleotides read TGCGCCAGCAGCTTTAGAGAAAACTATGGCTACACCTTC.